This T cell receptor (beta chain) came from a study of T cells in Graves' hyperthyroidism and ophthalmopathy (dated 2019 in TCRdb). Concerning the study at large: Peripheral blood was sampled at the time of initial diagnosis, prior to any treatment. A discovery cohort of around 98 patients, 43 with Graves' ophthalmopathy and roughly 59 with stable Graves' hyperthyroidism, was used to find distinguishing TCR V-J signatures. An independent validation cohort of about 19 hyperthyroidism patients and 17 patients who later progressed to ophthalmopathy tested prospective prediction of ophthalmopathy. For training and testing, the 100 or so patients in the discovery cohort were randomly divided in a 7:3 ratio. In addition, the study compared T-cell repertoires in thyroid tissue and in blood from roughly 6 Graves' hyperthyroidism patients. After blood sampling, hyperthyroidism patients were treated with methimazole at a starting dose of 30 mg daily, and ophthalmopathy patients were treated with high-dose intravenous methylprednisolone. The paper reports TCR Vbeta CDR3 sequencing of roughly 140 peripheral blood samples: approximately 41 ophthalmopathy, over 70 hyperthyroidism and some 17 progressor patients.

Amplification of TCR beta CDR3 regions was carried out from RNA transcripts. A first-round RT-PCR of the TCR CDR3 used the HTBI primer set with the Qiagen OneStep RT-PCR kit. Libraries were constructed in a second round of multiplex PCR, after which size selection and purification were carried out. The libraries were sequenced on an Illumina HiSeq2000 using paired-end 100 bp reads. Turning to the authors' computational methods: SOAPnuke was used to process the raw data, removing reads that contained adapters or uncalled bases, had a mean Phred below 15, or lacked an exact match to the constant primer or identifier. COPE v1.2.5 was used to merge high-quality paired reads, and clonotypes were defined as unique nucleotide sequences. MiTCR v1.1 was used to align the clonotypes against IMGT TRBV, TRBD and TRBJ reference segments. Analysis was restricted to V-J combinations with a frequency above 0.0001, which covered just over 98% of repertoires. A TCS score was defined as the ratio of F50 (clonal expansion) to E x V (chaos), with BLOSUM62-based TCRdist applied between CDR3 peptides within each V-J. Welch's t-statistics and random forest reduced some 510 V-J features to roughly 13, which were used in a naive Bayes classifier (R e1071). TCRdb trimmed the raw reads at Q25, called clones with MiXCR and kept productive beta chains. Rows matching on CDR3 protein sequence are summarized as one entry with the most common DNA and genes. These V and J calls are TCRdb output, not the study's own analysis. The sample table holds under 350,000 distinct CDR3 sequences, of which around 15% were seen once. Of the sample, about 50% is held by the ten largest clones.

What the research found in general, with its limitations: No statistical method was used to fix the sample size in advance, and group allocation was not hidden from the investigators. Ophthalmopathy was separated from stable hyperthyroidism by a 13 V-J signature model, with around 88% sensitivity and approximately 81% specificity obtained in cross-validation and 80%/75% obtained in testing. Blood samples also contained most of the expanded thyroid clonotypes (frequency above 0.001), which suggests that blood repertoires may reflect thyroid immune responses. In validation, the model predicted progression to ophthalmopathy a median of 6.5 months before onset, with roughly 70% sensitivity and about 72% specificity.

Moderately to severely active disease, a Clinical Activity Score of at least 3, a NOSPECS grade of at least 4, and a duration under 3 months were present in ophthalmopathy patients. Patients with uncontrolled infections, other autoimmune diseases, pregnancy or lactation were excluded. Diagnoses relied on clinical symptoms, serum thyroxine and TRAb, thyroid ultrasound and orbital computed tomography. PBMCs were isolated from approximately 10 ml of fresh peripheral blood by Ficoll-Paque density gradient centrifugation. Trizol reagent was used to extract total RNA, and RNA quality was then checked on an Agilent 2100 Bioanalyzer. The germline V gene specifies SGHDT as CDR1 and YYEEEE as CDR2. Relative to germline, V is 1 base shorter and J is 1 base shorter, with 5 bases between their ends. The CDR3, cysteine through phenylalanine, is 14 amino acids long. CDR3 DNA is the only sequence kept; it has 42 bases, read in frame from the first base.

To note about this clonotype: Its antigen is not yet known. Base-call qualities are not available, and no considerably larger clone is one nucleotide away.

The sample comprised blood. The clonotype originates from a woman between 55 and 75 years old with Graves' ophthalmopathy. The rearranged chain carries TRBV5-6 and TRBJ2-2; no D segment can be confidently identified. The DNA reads TGTGCCAGCAGCTTGAACAAGAACACCGGGGAGCTGTTTTTT. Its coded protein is CASSLNKNTGELFF.